The clone carrying this T cell receptor (beta chain) came up a few times. This entry is derived from a study of T cell repertoires in cytomegalovirus infection. TCRdb reanalysed the reads using MiXCR and keeps one entry per CDR3 protein. The table records about 140,000 distinct CDR3 sequences, about 6.5% of them present only once. Germline CDR1 and CDR2: KGHSH and LQKENI. The CDR3 sequence is 15 residues long. Between the trimmed V and J ends, which lost 3 bases and 3 bases, there was a span of 14 bases. The gene calls are TRBV18 and TRBJ1-1; D is undetermined. Input material: PBMCs. This TCR came from a human donor in good health (CMV status not recorded). Some clones in this sample may be carry-over from other donors' samples. The DNA for the CDR3 is TGTGCCAGCTCACCTGGAAGGTCGTGGGACACTGAAGCTTTCTTT. Its translation: CASSPGRSWDTEAFF.